Listed here are 26 T cell receptor beta chains from one sample, sequenced in a study of T cell responses to AZD1222 COVID-19 vaccine. The repertoire was sequenced with immunoSEQ multiplex PCR; TCRdb's copy has only in-frame clones and lacks some. Of about 140,000 clones in the sample, roughly nine tenths were seen once. The sample in question was peripheral blood, obtained 28 days after the second AZD1222 dose. Receptors were obtained from an adult who received the AZD1222 COVID-19 vaccine.

V and J are TRBV3-1 (or the pseudogene TRBV3-2) and TRBJ2-5, with D perhaps matching TRBD2 (6 bases). CDR1 and CDR2 from the germline V gene are LGHDT and YNNKEL (reference sequence). V was pared by 2 bases and J by 1 base, with 11 bases between. The CDR3 has 15 amino acids. The CDR3 DNA reads TGTGCCAGCAGCCAACGGGCGGGAATCCAAGAGACCCAGTACTTC. Its translation: CASSQRAGIQETQYF.

The gene calls are TRBV4-1 and TRBJ2-5; maybe TRBD1 (6 bases). The CDR3 contains 15 residues. The V and J ends lost 0 bases and 4 bases respectively, with 12 bases between them. Per germline, CDR1 MGHRA and CDR2 YSYEKL. The CDR3 reads CASSQESTGGETQYF. The CDR3 DNA reads as TGCGCCAGCAGCCAAGAATCGACAGGCGGAGAGACCCAGTACTTC.

The V call is TRBV7-3, the J call TRBJ2-1; D possibly corresponds to TRBD2 (6 bases). The CDR3 contains 16 residues. The V end lost 2 bases, the J end lost 8 bases, and 19 bases lay between the germline ends. Germline values: CDR1 SGHTA, CDR2 FQGTGA. The chain's CDR3 is CASSLLEGKFGYEQFF. Written as DNA, the CDR3 is TGTGCCAGCAGCTTATTGGAGGGTAAGTTTGGCTATGAGCAGTTCTTC. Combining the CDR3 with reference TRBV7-3 and TRBJ2-1 gives the whole variable domain GAGVSQTPSNKVTEKGKYVELRCDPISGHTALYWYRQSLGQGPEFLIYFQGTGAADDSGLPNDRFFAVRPEGSVSTLKIQRTERGDSAVYLCASSLLEGKFGYEQFFGPGTRLTVL.

The chain recombines TRBV7-2 with TRBJ1-6, with unresolved D. The CDR3 sequence is 16 residues long. The germline CDR1 and CDR2 sequences are SGHTA and FQGNSA. Trimming left V 2 bases short and J 2 bases short, with 10 bases between. CDR3 amino acids: CASSLSSSPYNSPLHF. CDR3 in DNA: TGTGCCAGCAGCTTAAGTAGTAGTCCCTATAATTCACCCCTCCACTTT.

The genes are TRBV7-9 and TRBJ1-1; D call uncertain. Trimming stripped 9 bases from V and 1 base from J, with 15 bases between. Per the germline V gene, CDR1 is SEHNR and CDR2 is FQNEAQ (reference sequence). This CDR3 spans 14 amino acids. The CDR3 nucleotides read TGTGCCAGTCTATCGGTGACCGAGAACACTGAAGCTTTCTTT. Protein: CASLSVTENTEAFF.

V gene TRBV19 combines with J gene TRBJ1-2; 8 nucleotides match TRBD1. CDR3 length: 14 amino acids. Germline CDR1 is LNHDA and CDR2 is SQIVND (reference sequence). V was clipped by 6 bases and J by 4 bases; unmatched bases: 7. CDR3 in DNA: TGTGCCAGTAGCCGCGAAACAGGGGGCTATGGCTACACCTTC. It encodes CASSRETGGYGYTF.

The chain links TRBV6-1 to TRBJ1-4, with D maybe TRBD1 (5 bases). The CDR3 length is 14 residues. The V gene's germline CDR1 is MNHNS and CDR2 SASEGT. The V end lost 3 bases, the J end lost 5 bases, and 10 bases lay between the germline ends. The CDR3 protein is CASSEGRANEKLFF. CDR3 sequence (DNA): TGTGCCAGCAGTGAGGGCAGGGCGAATGAAAAACTGTTTTTT.

The chain is built from TRBV12-5 and TRBJ2-1, with D perhaps assigned TRBD1 or TRBD2 (5 bases each). The CDR3 runs 13 residues. The V gene's germline CDR1 is LGHNT and CDR2 FRNRAP. Trimming shortened V by 4 bases and J by 14 bases, and 18 bases separated the two germline ends. The CDR3 sequence: CASGSTEGFSKFF. CDR3 coding DNA: TGTGCTAGTGGTTCAACCGAGGGGTTTTCAAAGTTCTTC.

V and J are TRBV6-2 or TRBV6-3 and TRBJ1-5; D possibly corresponds to TRBD1 (6 bases). V was trimmed by 2 bases and J by 5 bases, leaving 16 bases between them. Germline V gene data show CDR1 as MNHEY and CDR2 as SVGEGT. The CDR3 is 16 amino acids. The CDR3 protein is CASSYVGRDNYQPQHF. The CDR3 DNA is TGTGCCAGCAGTTACGTGGGCCGGGACAATTATCAGCCCCAGCATTTT.

The chain joins TRBV4-1 to TRBJ2-3; D unclear. Germline CDR1 is MGHRA and CDR2 is YSYEKL. Trimming stripped 4 bases from V and 6 bases from J, with 11 bases between. This CDR3 region has 13 residues. The chain's CDR3 is CASSLQEYDTQYF. The CDR3, as DNA: TGCGCCAGCAGCCTCCAGGAGTACGATACGCAGTATTTT.

The rearrangement uses TRBV15 and TRBJ1-2, with 11 bases identical to TRBD1. Per the germline V gene, CDR1 is LNHNV and CDR2 is YYDKDF (reference sequence). CDR3 length: 15 residues. Losses at the gene ends were 1 base for V and 5 bases for J; bases not matched to a gene: 3. CDR3 bases: TGTGCCACCAGCAGAGGCAGGGACAGGGGGTATGGCTACACCTTC. The encoded protein is CATSRGRDRGYGYTF.

The V gene is TRBV7-2, the J gene TRBJ1-3; 12 nucleotides align to TRBD1. Germline V gene sequence: CDR1 SGHTA, CDR2 FQGNSA. With 0 bases clipped from V and 2 bases from J, the junction kept 17 bases outside the gene matches. The CDR3 is 22 residues long. CDR3 in DNA: TGTGCCAGCAGCTTAGCAGCTAACCGGGACAGGGGGCCCCAGATGGCTGGAAACACCATATATTTT. It translates to CASSLAANRDRGPQMAGNTIYF. Supplemented by reference TRBV7-2 and TRBJ1-3, the full variable domain reads GAGVSQSPSNKVTEKGKDVELRCDPISGHTALYWYRQSLGQGLEFLIYFQGNSAPDKSGLPSDRFSAERTGGSVSTLTIQRTQQEDSAVYLCASSLAANRDRGPQMAGNTIYFGEGSWLTVV.

Of note for this clone: Other DNA sequences from this sample encode an identical CDR3 as well. This chain joins TRBV2 and TRBJ1-2, with TRBD1 matching over 9 bases. This CDR3 has 14 amino acids. Germline V gene sequence: CDR1 SNHLY, CDR2 FYNNEI. J was trimmed by 4 bases and V by 6 bases; bases with no gene match: 6. The CDR3 loop reads CASRSQGASYGYTF. The CDR3 bases are TGTGCCAGCAGGTCACAGGGGGCATCCTATGGCTACACCTTC.

This sequence joins TRBV10-3 and TRBJ2-7; TRBD2 aligns across 7 bases. J was trimmed by 6 bases and V by 8 bases; bases with no gene match: 10. This CDR3 has 13 amino acids. The germline gives CDR1 ENHRY, CDR2 SYGVKD. DNA for the CDR3: TGTGCCATCCGCGGACTAGTATCGGGCGAGCAGTACTTC. Translating gives CAIRGLVSGEQYF.

The chain links TRBV6-6 to TRBJ2-7, with D unclear. The CDR3 extends over 13 amino acids. CDR1 MNHNY and CDR2 SVGAGI come from the germline V gene (reference sequence). The ends were cut back, 5 bases at V and 0 bases at J, with 8 bases in the middle. The CDR3 loop is CASSLPSSYEQYF. CDR3 DNA: TGTGCCAGCAGTCTTCCCAGCTCCTACGAGCAGTACTTC.

This sequence joins TRBV13 and TRBJ1-1; D gene unclear. Trimming took 3 bases from V and 5 from J, leaving 7 bases between them. CDR1 and CDR2 (germline): PRHDT, FYEKMQ (reference sequence). This CDR3 is built from 12 residues. The CDR3 reads CASSFPRTEAFF. The CDR3 nucleotides are TGTGCCAGCAGCTTCCCCAGGACTGAAGCTTTCTTT.

The chain has TRBV7-2 and TRBJ1-2; the match to TRBD1 covers 8 bases. The CDR3 runs 15 residues. J gave up 7 bases and V 4 bases, and 11 bases lay outside the gene matches. Germline CDR1 is SGHTA and CDR2 is FQGNSA. CDR3 DNA sequence: TGTGCCAGCAGCTCGCACTCGACAGGGGCGAGTGGCTACACCTTC. It specifies CASSSHSTGASGYTF.

The chain links TRBV5-8 to TRBJ1-3; 8 bases are a match to TRBD1. V lost 6 bases and J lost 4; bases outside the gene matches: 3. Germline V gene sequence: CDR1 SGHTS, CDR2 YDEGEE. CDR3 length: 13 residues. Here the CDR3 DNA reads TGTGCCAGCATACAGGGGGGAGGAAACACCATATATTTT. This codes for CASIQGGGNTIYF.

This chain connects TRBV5-6 to TRBJ2-7; D ambiguous. The V gene's germline CDR1 is SGHDT and CDR2 YYEEEE. V was pared by 4 bases and J by 2 bases, with 13 bases between. CDR3 size: 14 residues. The CDR3 nucleotides are TGTGCCAGCAGCCAGGACCCGTCCACCTACGAGCAGTACTTC. Residues: CASSQDPSTYEQYF.

The chain carries TRBV5-4 and TRBJ2-2; TRBD2 aligns across 9 bases. Germline loops: CDR1 SGHNT, CDR2 YYREEE (reference sequence). This CDR3 spans 19 amino acids. V shed 4 bases, J shed 4 bases, and the junction held 17 bases outside the gene matches. The CDR3 reads CASSPPRGSGGPATGELFF. DNA for the CDR3: TGTGCCAGCAGCCCCCCCCGGGGTAGCGGGGGACCAGCCACCGGGGAGCTGTTTTTT.

This chain uses TRBV4-2 with TRBJ2-7, with TRBD2 as a possible D gene (6 bases). Trimming took off 3 bases at V and 0 bases at J, with 18 bases between the two ends. CDR1 is LGHNA, CDR2 YNFKEQ, per germline. The CDR3 is 17 residues long. The CDR3 coding sequence is TGTGCCAGCAGCCAGGAGGGGACCCGGGGGAGCTCCTACGAGCAGTACTTC. Translating it yields CASSQEGTRGSSYEQYF.

J is TRBJ2-1 and V is TRBV4-1; TRBD1 matches 7 bases. J gave up 3 bases and V 1 base, and 3 bases lay outside the gene matches. This CDR3 contains 15 residues. Germline values: CDR1 MGHRA, CDR2 YSYEKL. The CDR3 protein is CASSQGYRGYNEQFF. CDR3 DNA sequence: TGCGCCAGCAGCCAAGGTTACAGGGGCTACAATGAGCAGTTCTTC.

In regard to this clone: The junction shows a germline mismatch at one end, possibly a read error. The genes are TRBV7-7 and TRBJ2-5; 8 nucleotides match TRBD2. Germline CDR1 reads SSHAT; CDR2 reads FNYEAQ (reference sequence). The CDR3 runs 15 residues. CDR3 nucleotide sequence: TGTGCTAGCAGCCCCGGGGGGGGGCTACCGGAGACCCAGTACTTC. Translated, it gives CASSPGGGLPETQYF.

The chain links TRBV6-2 or TRBV6-3 to TRBJ2-2, with D possibly TRBD1 on 6 matching bases. The CDR3 is 13 amino acids. The ends were cut back, 3 bases at V and 7 bases at J, with 9 bases in the middle. Germline loops: CDR1 MNHEY, CDR2 SVGEGT. CDR3 protein: CASSYSGVGELFF. The CDR3 DNA follows: TGTGCCAGCAGTTATTCAGGGGTCGGGGAGCTGTTTTTT.

The CDR3, as DNA: TGTGCCAGCAGCTTGGATGATCAGCCCCAGCATTTT. This codes for CASSLDDQPQHF. V usage is TRBV5-4 and J usage is TRBJ1-5; D is uncertain. This CDR3 has 12 residues. Trimming removed 0 bases at V and 5 bases at J, with 3 bases between. Germline CDR1 and CDR2: SGHNT and YYREEE (reference sequence).

This chain connects TRBV5-4 to TRBJ2-5, with unresolved D. This CDR3 is 13 amino acids long. V was clipped by 2 bases and J by 1 base, with 6 bases between them. In germline, CDR1 is SGHNT, CDR2 YYREEE (reference sequence). The CDR3 loop is CASSLSSQETQYF. In DNA form, the CDR3 reads TGTGCCAGCAGCTTAAGTTCCCAAGAGACCCAGTACTTC.